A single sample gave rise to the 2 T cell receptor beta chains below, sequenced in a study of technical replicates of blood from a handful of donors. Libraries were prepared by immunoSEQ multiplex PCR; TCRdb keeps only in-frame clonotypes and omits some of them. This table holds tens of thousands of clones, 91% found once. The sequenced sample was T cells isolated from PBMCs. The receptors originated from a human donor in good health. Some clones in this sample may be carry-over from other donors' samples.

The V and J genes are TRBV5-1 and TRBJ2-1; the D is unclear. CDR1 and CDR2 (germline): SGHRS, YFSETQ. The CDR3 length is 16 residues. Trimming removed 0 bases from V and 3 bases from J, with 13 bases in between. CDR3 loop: CASSLGSYTFYNEQFF. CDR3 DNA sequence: TGCGCCAGCAGCTTGGGGAGTTATACCTTCTACAATGAGCAGTTCTTC.

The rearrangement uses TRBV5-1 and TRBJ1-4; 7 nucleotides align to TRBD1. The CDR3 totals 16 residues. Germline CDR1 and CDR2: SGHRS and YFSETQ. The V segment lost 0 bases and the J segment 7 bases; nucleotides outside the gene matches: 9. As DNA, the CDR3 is TGCGCCAGCAGCTTGGTGGGAGACAGGGCGGGTGAAAAACTGTTTTTT. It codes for CASSLVGDRAGEKLFF.